This T cell receptor (beta chain) was observed in a study of read filtering for tumor transcriptome and immune sequencing. The germline V and J ends were trimmed by 3 bases and 9 bases, with 19 bases remaining between them. CDR1 and CDR2 from the germline V gene are SGHKS and YYEKEE (reference sequence). The CDR3 totals 15 residues. At the time of active disease, bone marrow was collected from every patient. This library used roughly 0.4 ug RNA and molecular barcoded adaptors spanning alpha/delta and beta/gamma chains. One entry per CDR3 protein results from TCRdb running MiXCR on the reads. The sample lists about 2,500 distinct CDR3 sequences, approximately 65% seen once, with over 25% in the top ten.

The chain is built from TRBV5-5 and TRBJ2-1, with D possibly matching TRBD1 (6 bases). The material sequenced was a population of CD138-negative cells sorted from bone marrow. The receptor comes from a donor at least 40 years old with multiple myeloma. This table probably holds off-target reads from a library built for another chain. Written as DNA, the CDR3 is TGTGCCAGCAGCTACGGAACCGGGACAAATGGTGAGCAGTTCTTC. Its translation is CASSYGTGTNGEQFF.